This TCR beta chain was sequenced during a study of CD8 T cells in ankylosing spondylitis. Study-wide findings and caveats: Made up of 7 to 9 highly homologous variants, a TCR beta motif appeared characteristic of ankylosing spondylitis blood.

Each CDR3 protein is one row after TCRdb ran MiXCR on the 5' RACE reads. The sample lists 750,000 to 850,000 distinct CDR3 sequences, about 11% seen once, with 0.51% in the top ten. About this clonotype: Its specificity is unknown.

Sequenced material: blood, either unsorted or a sorted T cell fraction (not recorded which). This receptor was taken from a male donor with ankylosing spondylitis.

The CDR3 is CATSDEGRGYTF. The CDR3 DNA sequence: TGTGCCACCAGTGACGAGGGGCGGGGCTACACCTTC. The chain links TRBV24-1 to TRBJ1-2; D is possibly TRBD1 (5 bases). Germline V gene sequence: CDR1 KGHDR, CDR2 SFDVKD. V lost 4 bases to trimming and J lost 8 bases, with 10 bases between them. The CDR3 covers 12 residues.